This T cell receptor (beta chain) was found in a study of neurological immune-mediated disorders. Study-wide results and limits: Levels of TCR clonal expansion peaked in HTLV-1-associated myelopathy and reached their lowest in multiple sclerosis, under those of healthy controls. No CDR3 amino acid sequences recurred among expanded clones across subjects, suggesting private repertoires in all groups.

The length of the CDR3 is 13 residues. V was clipped by 5 bases and J by 6 bases, with 10 bases between them. Germline V lookup: CDR1 SGHVS, CDR2 FNYEAQ. Concerning this clonotype itself: As yet, its antigen is unknown.

MiXCR, applied by TCRdb to the 5' RACE reads, yields one record per CDR3 protein. The repertoire includes more than 100,000 distinct CDR3 sequences, less than 14% of them detected once, and around 3.1% sits in the top ten. The time point: longitudinal time-point 3. Stored at -80 C, 2 million PBMCs were the source of the unsorted libraries. Sequencing was carried out using PBMCs. V usage is TRBV7-6 and J usage is TRBJ2-2; a weak D match, TRBD2 (6 bases). The source is a female donor with HTLV-1-associated myelopathy (HAM/TSP). The CDR3 is CASSPGLSGELFF. The CDR3 nucleotides are TGTGCCAGCAGCCCAGGACTATCCGGGGAGCTGTTTTTT.